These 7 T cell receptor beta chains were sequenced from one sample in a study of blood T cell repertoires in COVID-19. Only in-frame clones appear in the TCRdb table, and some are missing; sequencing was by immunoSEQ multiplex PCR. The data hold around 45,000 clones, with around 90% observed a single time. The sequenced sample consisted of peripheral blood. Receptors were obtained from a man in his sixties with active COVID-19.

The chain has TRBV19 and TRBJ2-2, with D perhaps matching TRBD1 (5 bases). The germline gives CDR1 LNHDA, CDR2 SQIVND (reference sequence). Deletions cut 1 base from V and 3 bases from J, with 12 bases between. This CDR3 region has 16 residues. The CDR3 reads CASSIVPRAYTGELFF. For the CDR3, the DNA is TGTGCCAGTAGTATAGTTCCCAGGGCCTACACCGGGGAGCTGTTTTTT.

CDR3 coding DNA: TGTGCCAGCAGCCCCCAGGCGGGTAGCTCCTACGAGCAGTACTTC. As protein: CASSPQAGSSYEQYF. The gene calls are TRBV3-1 (or the pseudogene TRBV3-2) and TRBJ2-7, with D tentatively TRBD2 (5 bases). The CDR3 contains 15 residues. V lost 4 bases and J 0 bases, leaving 13 bases between the germline ends. Germline V gene data show CDR1 as LGHDT and CDR2 as YNNKEL (reference sequence).

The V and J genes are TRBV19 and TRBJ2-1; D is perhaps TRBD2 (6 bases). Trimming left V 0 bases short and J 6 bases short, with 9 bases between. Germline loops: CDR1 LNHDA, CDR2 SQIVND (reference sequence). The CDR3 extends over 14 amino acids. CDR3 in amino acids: CASSIDRRGNEQFF. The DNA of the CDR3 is TGTGCCAGTAGTATAGATAGGAGGGGCAATGAGCAGTTCTTC.

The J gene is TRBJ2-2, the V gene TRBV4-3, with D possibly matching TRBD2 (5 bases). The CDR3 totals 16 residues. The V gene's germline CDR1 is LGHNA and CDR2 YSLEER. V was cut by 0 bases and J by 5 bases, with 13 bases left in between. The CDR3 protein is CASSQDAYGVTGELFF. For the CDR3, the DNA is TGCGCCAGCAGCCAAGACGCCTACGGGGTAACCGGGGAGCTGTTTTTT.

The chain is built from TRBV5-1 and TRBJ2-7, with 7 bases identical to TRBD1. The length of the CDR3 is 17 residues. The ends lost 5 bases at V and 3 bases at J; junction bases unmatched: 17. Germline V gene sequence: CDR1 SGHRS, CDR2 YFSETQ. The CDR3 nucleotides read TGCGCCAGCAGTCCCCAAACAGGGGCTTCATACCTCTACGAGCAGTACTTC. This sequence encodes CASSPQTGASYLYEQYF.

The CDR3 sequence: CASSQEPAGITDTQYF. The DNA of the CDR3 is TGTGCCAGCAGCCAAGAGCCCGCAGGGATCACAGATACGCAGTATTTT. The V call is TRBV14, the J call TRBJ2-3; tentatively, D is TRBD1 (5 bases). Trimming pared 0 bases from V and 2 bases from J, leaving 12 bases between. The CDR3 is made up of 16 amino acids. In germline, CDR1 is SGHDN, CDR2 FVKESK.

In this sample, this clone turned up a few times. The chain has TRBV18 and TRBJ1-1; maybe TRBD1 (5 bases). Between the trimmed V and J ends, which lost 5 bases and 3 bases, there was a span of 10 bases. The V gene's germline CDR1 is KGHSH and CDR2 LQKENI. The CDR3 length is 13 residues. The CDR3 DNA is TGTGCCAGCTCAGGCAGGGTCGACACTGAAGCTTTCTTT. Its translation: CASSGRVDTEAFF.